The present TCR beta chain was sequenced within a study of early T cells in non-severe SARS-CoV-2 infection. Study-level points and caveats: The study's VDJdb matching favored anti-spike CD8 responses and missed private and CD4 specificities.

This clonotype came up many times. What it binds is not known. The protocol attached unique molecular identifiers to individual cDNA molecules. From the 5' RACE reads, TCRdb called clonotypes with MiXCR, one entry per CDR3 protein. Found here are fewer than 40,000 distinct CDR3 sequences, 5.7% of them singletons; the top ten hold about 5.3%. V shed 4 bases, J shed 1 base, and the junction held 8 bases outside the gene matches. This CDR3 contains 18 residues. Germline V CDR1 and CDR2: KGHDR, SFDVKD. J is TRBJ2-2 and V is TRBV24-1; 10 bases are a match to TRBD2. Sequencing used whole blood. This clonotype was obtained from an adult who was a healthcare worker with PCR-confirmed SARS-CoV-2 infection or an uninfected control (not recorded which). The CDR3 loop reads CATSDQVIAGGNTGELFF. The CDR3 nucleotides read TGTGCCACCAGTGACCAGGTTATAGCGGGAGGGAACACCGGGGAGCTGTTTTTT.